This passage covers 26 T cell receptor beta chains from one sample sequenced in a study of T cell responses to AZD1222 COVID-19 vaccine. TCRdb's copy holds only in-frame clones and misses some; the assay was immunoSEQ multiplex PCR. The data show about 140,000 clones, with around nine tenths seen just once and approximately 3.6% held by the top ten. The sample was peripheral blood, taken on day 0 of AZD1222 vaccination. Source of these receptors: an adult in good health.

The chain combines TRBV18 with TRBJ2-3; D gene unclear. CDR3 length equals 13 residues. Germline-derived CDR1 and CDR2 are KGHSH and LQKENI. V was clipped by 2 bases and J by 5 bases, with 8 bases between them. CDR3 DNA: TGTGCCAGCTCACCAAGTGCTGAAGATACGCAGTATTTT. It specifies CASSPSAEDTQYF.

The J gene is TRBJ1-1, the V gene TRBV10-2; a possible D gene is TRBD1 (5 bases). CDR3 length equals 12 residues. Trimming took off 8 bases at V and 1 base at J, with 8 bases between the two ends. Germline CDR1 WSHSY, CDR2 SAAADI. CDR3 sequence (DNA): TGCGCCAGCGATACAGGGAACACTGAAGCTTTCTTT. Translating it yields CASDTGNTEAFF.

The CDR3 DNA reads as TGTGCCAGCAGTGCGGACAGGTTGGTTAGTGAAAAACTGTTTTTT. Translating it yields CASSADRLVSEKLFF. The rearrangement uses TRBV27 and TRBJ1-4; 7 bases are a match to TRBD1. Germline V gene lookup returns CDR1 MNHEY and CDR2 SMNVEV (reference sequence). CDR3 size: 15 residues. Trimming cost V 5 bases and J 7 bases; bases outside gene matches: 10.

The chain recombines TRBV7-2 with TRBJ1-3, with D hard to call. The V gene lost 1 base and the J gene lost 0 bases, with 7 bases spanning the gap. Germline values: CDR1 SGHTA, CDR2 FQGNSA. The CDR3 is made up of 15 amino acids. The CDR3 protein is CASSLESSSGNTIYF. CDR3 nucleotide sequence: TGTGCCAGCAGCTTAGAGTCGAGCTCTGGAAACACCATATATTTT.

V and J are TRBV3-1 (or the pseudogene TRBV3-2) and TRBJ1-2; TRBD1 agrees at 9 bases. In germline, CDR1 is LGHDT, CDR2 YNNKEL (reference sequence). V trimming: 4 bases; J trimming: 2 bases; junction bases outside the gene matches: 8. This CDR3 has 16 amino acids. This chain's CDR3 is CASSLAPGQGNYGYTF. The CDR3 bases are TGTGCCAGCAGCCTCGCGCCGGGACAGGGAAACTATGGCTACACCTTC.

This rearrangement joins TRBV7-9 to TRBJ1-4, with a possible D match to TRBD1 (6 bases). The germline CDR1 and CDR2 sequences are SEHNR and FQNEAQ (reference sequence). Between the trimmed V and J ends, which lost 4 bases and 8 bases, there was a span of 14 bases. The CDR3 is made up of 14 amino acids. The CDR3 loop is CASSSGELGEKLFF. The CDR3 DNA follows: TGTGCCAGCAGCTCAGGGGAGTTAGGGGAAAAACTGTTTTTT. The variable domain in full, completed from reference TRBV7-9 and TRBJ1-4, reads DTGVSQNPRHKITKRGQNVTFRCDPISEHNRLYWYRQTLGQGPEFLTYFQNEAQLEKSRLLSDRFSAERPKGSFSTLEIQRTEQGDSAMYLCASSSGELGEKLFFGSGTQLSVL.

This clone has more than one count but fewer than ten. One end of the junction does not line up with germline, which may come from a read error. The J gene is TRBJ1-1, the V gene TRBV24-1; D might be TRBD1 (5 bases). CDR1 and CDR2 from the germline V gene are KGHDR and SFDVKD. The CDR3 extends over 14 amino acids. The CDR3 loop is CATSDRGSNSEAFF. The DNA of the CDR3 is TGTGCCACCAGTGACCGGGGCTCGAACTCTGAAGCTTTCTTT.

This chain links TRBV9 with TRBJ1-2, with TRBD1 as a possible D gene (5 bases). CDR1 SGDLS and CDR2 YYNGEE come from the germline V gene. This CDR3 spans 15 amino acids. Trimming shortened V by 6 bases and J by 0 bases, and 15 bases separated the two germline ends. CDR3 region: CASNPTGGSNYGYTF. CDR3 bases: TGTGCCAGCAACCCGACGGGGGGGTCTAACTATGGCTACACCTTC. Full variable domain (remainder filled in from reference TRBV9 and TRBJ1-2): DSGVTQTPKHLITATGQRVTLRCSPRSGDLSVYWYQQSLDQGLQFLIQYYNGEERAKGNILERFSAQQFPDLHSELNLSSLELGDSALYFCASNPTGGSNYGYTFGSGTRLTVV.

This chain links TRBV4-1 with TRBJ2-3; D not certain. The CDR3 sequence is 14 residues long. The V gene's germline CDR1 is MGHRA and CDR2 YSYEKL. V was clipped by 1 base and J by 3 bases, with 8 bases between them. Here the CDR3 reads CASSQGTTTDTQYF. The CDR3 region has the DNA TGCGCCAGCAGCCAAGGAACTACAACAGATACGCAGTATTTT.

The rearrangement joins TRBV30 to TRBJ2-7; D is unclear. This CDR3 comprises 11 residues. The germline V gene has CDR1 GTSNPN and CDR2 SVGIG (reference sequence). Trimming stripped 8 bases from V and 3 bases from J, with 11 bases between. CDR3 amino acids: CAASWGYEQYF. Here the CDR3 DNA reads TGTGCCGCGTCGTGGGGCTACGAGCAGTACTTC.

This chain connects TRBV5-1 to TRBJ1-1, with a possible D match to TRBD1 (5 bases). Germline values: CDR1 SGHRS, CDR2 YFSETQ. There are 16 residues in the CDR3. Trimming took off 0 bases at V and 5 bases at J, with 17 bases between the two ends. The chain's CDR3 is CASSLGGLGGGTEAFF. The CDR3 DNA sequence: TGCGCCAGCAGCTTGGGCGGGTTGGGGGGAGGTACTGAAGCTTTCTTT.

V usage is TRBV4-1 and J usage is TRBJ2-3; no definite D call. Trimming removed 2 bases at V and 4 bases at J, with 7 bases between. The CDR3 runs to 13 residues. Germline CDR1 is MGHRA and CDR2 is YSYEKL. The CDR3 reads CASSQTLADTQYF. CDR3 DNA: TGCGCCAGCAGCCAAACTTTGGCAGATACGCAGTATTTT.

This clone has more than one count but fewer than ten. Here the CDR3 DNA reads TGTGCCAGTAGTAGGGGGGGCGTGGGCACTGAAGCTTTCTTT. Protein product: CASSRGGVGTEAFF. V usage is TRBV19 and J usage is TRBJ1-1, with a tentative D call TRBD1 (6 bases). Germline V gives CDR1 LNHDA, CDR2 SQIVND (reference sequence). The CDR3 has 14 residues. Trimming left V 4 bases short and J 4 bases short, with 13 bases between.

The genes are TRBV27 and TRBJ2-7; 8 bases are a match to TRBD1. The CDR3 has 14 residues. V trimming: 3 bases; J trimming: 5 bases; junction bases outside the gene matches: 6. CDR1 is MNHEY and CDR2 is SMNVEV in the germline V gene (reference sequence). The CDR3 sequence is CASSFDRGRHEQYF. The CDR3 nucleotides are TGTGCCAGCAGTTTCGACAGGGGTCGACACGAGCAGTACTTC.

The chain combines TRBV15 with TRBJ2-3, with 9 bases lining up with TRBD2. Trimming at V came to 5 bases and at J to 3 bases, leaving 6 bases not matched to a gene. Germline CDR1 and CDR2: LNHNV and YYDKDF (reference sequence). The CDR3 runs to 15 residues. DNA of the CDR3: TGTGCCACCAGCTACATAGCGGGGGTTACAGATACGCAGTATTTT. Protein: CATSYIAGVTDTQYF. Filled out from reference TRBV15 and TRBJ2-3, the complete variable domain reads DAMVIQNPRYQVTQFGKPVTLSCSQTLNHNVMYWYQQKSSQAPKLLFHYYDKDFNNEADTPDNFQSRRPNTSFCFLDIRSPGLGDTAMYLCATSYIAGVTDTQYFGPGTRLTVL.

The chain combines TRBV25-1 with TRBJ1-2, with TRBD1 as a possible D gene (5 bases). CDR3 length: 13 residues. Trimming shortened V by 3 bases and J by 4 bases, and 9 bases separated the two germline ends. The germline V gene encodes CDR1 MGHDK and CDR2 SYGVNS. The CDR3 sequence: CASSEMTVYGYTF. The CDR3 DNA reads TGTGCCAGCAGTGAGATGACAGTCTATGGCTACACCTTC.

This clone was seen once. This chain uses TRBV27 with TRBJ1-4; the D gene is possibly TRBD1 (5 bases). Deletions cut 6 bases from V and 10 bases from J, with 21 bases between. Germline V gene lookup returns CDR1 MNHEY and CDR2 SMNVEV (reference sequence). The CDR3 has 15 amino acids. The CDR3 region is CASRDPQARLGKLFF. CDR3 coding DNA: TGTGCCAGCAGGGATCCACAGGCGCGTCTTGGAAAACTGTTTTTT.

The J gene is TRBJ2-2, the V gene TRBV24-1; TRBD1 matches 9 bases. CDR3 length: 14 amino acids. Germline-derived CDR1 and CDR2 are KGHDR and SFDVKD. With V trimmed by 10 bases and J by 5 bases, 7 bases remained unmatched. The CDR3 DNA reads TGTGCCACTACTACAGGGGGCGGAACCGGGGAGCTGTTTTTT. Its protein product is CATTTGGGTGELFF.

The chain recombines TRBV5-1 with TRBJ2-1; D uncertain. Per germline, CDR1 SGHRS and CDR2 YFSETQ. Deletions cut 4 bases from V and 5 bases from J, with 19 bases between. The CDR3 totals 16 residues. The DNA for the CDR3 is TGCGCCAGCAGCCCCCCTCGAGACTCTGTTCACAATGAGCAGTTCTTC. As protein: CASSPPRDSVHNEQFF.

The chain uses TRBV15 and TRBJ1-1; D ambiguous. CDR1 is LNHNV and CDR2 is YYDKDF in the germline V gene (reference sequence). V was trimmed by 2 bases and J by 1 base, leaving 14 bases between them. CDR3 length equals 16 residues. CDR3 amino acids: CATSRSTWGWNTEAFF. DNA of the CDR3: TGTGCCACCAGCAGATCGACGTGGGGATGGAACACTGAAGCTTTCTTT. Based on the CDR3 plus reference TRBV15 and TRBJ1-1, the full variable domain is DAMVIQNPRYQVTQFGKPVTLSCSQTLNHNVMYWYQQKSSQAPKLLFHYYDKDFNNEADTPDNFQSRRPNTSFCFLDIRSPGLGDTAMYLCATSRSTWGWNTEAFFGQGTRLTVV.

This chain links TRBV24-1 with TRBJ1-4, with a tentative D call TRBD1 (5 bases). The CDR3 has 12 residues. Germline V gene sequence: CDR1 KGHDR, CDR2 SFDVKD. V lost 3 bases and J 9 bases, leaving 7 bases between the germline ends. CDR3 loop: CATSDPDKKLFF. Here the CDR3 DNA reads TGTGCCACCAGTGATCCGGACAAAAAACTGTTTTTT.

This clone has more than one count but fewer than ten. V is TRBV2 and J is TRBJ1-6, with D unresolved. The CDR3 is made up of 13 amino acids. Germline V gene sequence: CDR1 SNHLY, CDR2 FYNNEI. Deletions cut 7 bases from V and 6 bases from J, with 10 bases between. The CDR3 DNA is TGTGCCAGCAAAGGTCTCCTTAATTCACCCCTCCACTTT. It codes for CASKGLLNSPLHF.

This sequence joins TRBV4-1 and TRBJ1-3; D is unclear. The length of the CDR3 is 13 residues. Trimming pared 0 bases from V and 8 bases from J, leaving 8 bases between. CDR1 and CDR2 (germline): MGHRA, YSYEKL. CDR3 DNA: TGCGCCAGCAGCCAAGAGAGTGGGGACACCATATATTTT. This translates into CASSQESGDTIYF.

V is TRBV30 and J is TRBJ1-2, with D maybe TRBD1 (6 bases). Germline-derived CDR1 and CDR2 are GTSNPN and SVGIG (reference sequence). Trimming shortened V by 0 bases and J by 4 bases, and 12 bases separated the two germline ends. There are 14 residues in the CDR3. CDR3 bases: TGTGCCTGGAGTGTGGGGGGGCGAGTCTATGGCTACACCTTC. This gives the protein CAWSVGGRVYGYTF.

The count of this clone is one. The rearrangement links TRBV5-6 to TRBJ1-2, with D maybe TRBD1 (5 bases). Germline loops: CDR1 SGHDT, CDR2 YYEEEE. Trimming cost V 4 bases and J 8 bases, with 15 bases left between them. CDR3 length equals 13 residues. In DNA form, the CDR3 reads TGTGCCAGCAGCACAGGCCCGATGGGGGGCTACACCTTC. It is translated as CASSTGPMGGYTF.

The V call is TRBV6-2 or TRBV6-3, the J call TRBJ1-2; tentatively, D is TRBD1 (5 bases). This CDR3 comprises 12 residues. Looked up from germline, CDR1 is MNHEY and CDR2 is SVGEGT. The germline V and J ends were trimmed by 2 bases and 6 bases, with 7 bases remaining between them. The CDR3 DNA reads TGTGCCAGCAGTTACCGGGGGGATGGCTACACCTTC. This sequence encodes CASSYRGDGYTF.